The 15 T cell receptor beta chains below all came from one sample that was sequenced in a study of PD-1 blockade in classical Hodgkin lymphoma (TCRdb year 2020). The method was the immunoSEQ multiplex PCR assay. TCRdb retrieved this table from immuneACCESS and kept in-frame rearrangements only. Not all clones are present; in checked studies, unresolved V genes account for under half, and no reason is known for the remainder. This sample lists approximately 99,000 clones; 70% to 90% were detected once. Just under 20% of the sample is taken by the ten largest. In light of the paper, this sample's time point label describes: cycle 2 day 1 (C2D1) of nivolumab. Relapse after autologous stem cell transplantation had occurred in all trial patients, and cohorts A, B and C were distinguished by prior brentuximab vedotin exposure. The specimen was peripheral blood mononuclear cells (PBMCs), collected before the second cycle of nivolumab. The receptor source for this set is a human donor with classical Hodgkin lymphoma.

In nucleotides, the CDR3 is TGTGCCAGTAGTCTACGAGAGGGGTGGGGAAATCAGCCCCAGCATTTT. Its translation is CASSLREGWGNQPQHF. This chain uses TRBV19 with TRBJ1-5; D is possibly TRBD1 (5 bases). The germline V gene has CDR1 LNHDA and CDR2 SQIVND (reference sequence). V lost 5 bases and J 4 bases, leaving 18 bases between the germline ends. This CDR3 has 16 amino acids.

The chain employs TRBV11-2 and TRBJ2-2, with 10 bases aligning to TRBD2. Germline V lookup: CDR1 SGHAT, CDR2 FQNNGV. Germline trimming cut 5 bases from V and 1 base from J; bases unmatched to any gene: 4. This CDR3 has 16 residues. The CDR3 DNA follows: TGTGCCAGCAGCACCGGGACTAGCGAGAACACCGGGGAGCTGTTTTTT. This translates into CASSTGTSENTGELFF.

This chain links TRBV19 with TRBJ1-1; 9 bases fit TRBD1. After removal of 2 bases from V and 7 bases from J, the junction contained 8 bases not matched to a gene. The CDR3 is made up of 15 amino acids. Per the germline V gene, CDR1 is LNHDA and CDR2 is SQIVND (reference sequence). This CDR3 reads CASSIFSRQGVEAFF. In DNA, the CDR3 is TGTGCCAGTAGTATATTCTCGAGACAGGGGGTTGAAGCTTTCTTT.

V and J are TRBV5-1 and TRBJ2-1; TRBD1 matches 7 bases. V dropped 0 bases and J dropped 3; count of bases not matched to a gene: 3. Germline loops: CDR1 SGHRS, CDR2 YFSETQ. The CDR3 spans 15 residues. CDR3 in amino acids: CASSLGDSDYNEQFF. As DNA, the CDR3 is TGCGCCAGCAGCTTGGGGGACAGCGACTACAATGAGCAGTTCTTC.

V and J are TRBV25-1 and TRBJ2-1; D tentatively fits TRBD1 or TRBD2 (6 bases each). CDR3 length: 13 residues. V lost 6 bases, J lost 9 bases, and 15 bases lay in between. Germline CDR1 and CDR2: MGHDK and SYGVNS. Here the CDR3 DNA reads TGTGCCAGCAGGGCCGGGGGCAAAGGTGAGCAGTTCTTC. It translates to CASRAGGKGEQFF.

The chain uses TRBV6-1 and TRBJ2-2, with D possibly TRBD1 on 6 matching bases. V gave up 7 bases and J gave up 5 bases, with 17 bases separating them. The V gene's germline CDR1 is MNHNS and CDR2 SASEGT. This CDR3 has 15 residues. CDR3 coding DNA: TGTGCCAGCAAAACAGGGTTATCGTGGACCGGGGAGCTGTTTTTT. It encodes CASKTGLSWTGELFF.

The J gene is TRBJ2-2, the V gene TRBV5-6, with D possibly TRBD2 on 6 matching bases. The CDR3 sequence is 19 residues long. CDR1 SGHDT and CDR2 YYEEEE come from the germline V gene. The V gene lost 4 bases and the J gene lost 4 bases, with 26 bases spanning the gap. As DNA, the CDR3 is TGTGCCAGCAGCCAGGCCCGGAGCGGGTCCGGACGGGGCACCGGGGAGCTGTTTTTT. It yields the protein CASSQARSGSGRGTGELFF.

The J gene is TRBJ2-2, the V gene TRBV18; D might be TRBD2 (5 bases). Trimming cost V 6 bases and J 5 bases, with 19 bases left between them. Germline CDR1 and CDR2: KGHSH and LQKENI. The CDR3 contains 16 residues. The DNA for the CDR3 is TGTGCCAGCTCTGAGACTATGCAAACACAAACCGGGGAGCTGTTTTTT. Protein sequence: CASSETMQTQTGELFF.

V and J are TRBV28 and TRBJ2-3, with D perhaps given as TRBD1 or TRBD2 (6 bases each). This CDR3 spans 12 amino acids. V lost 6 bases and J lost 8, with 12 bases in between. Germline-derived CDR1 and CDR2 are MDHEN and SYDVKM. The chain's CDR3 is CASRNRGATQYF. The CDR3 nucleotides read TGTGCCAGCAGGAATAGGGGGGCTACGCAGTATTTT.

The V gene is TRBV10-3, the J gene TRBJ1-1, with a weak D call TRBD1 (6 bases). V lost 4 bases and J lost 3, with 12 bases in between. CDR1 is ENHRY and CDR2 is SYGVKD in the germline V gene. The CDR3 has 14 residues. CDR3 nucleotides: TGTGCCATCAGTGCCCGAACAGGGTACACTGAAGCTTTCTTT. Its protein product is CAISARTGYTEAFF.

This CDR3 is CASSQEPGGTYNEQFF. DNA of the CDR3: TGCGCCAGCAGCCAAGAACCGGGAGGGACCTACAATGAGCAGTTCTTC. This chain uses TRBV4-1 with TRBJ2-1; 8 nucleotides match TRBD2. The CDR3 is 16 residues long. Germline CDR1 is MGHRA and CDR2 is YSYEKL. The V segment lost 0 bases and the J segment 2 bases; nucleotides outside the gene matches: 3.

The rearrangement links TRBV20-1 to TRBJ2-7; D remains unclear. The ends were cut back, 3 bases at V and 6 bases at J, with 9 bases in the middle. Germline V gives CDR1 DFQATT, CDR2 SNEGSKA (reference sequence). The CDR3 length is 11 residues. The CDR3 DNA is TGCAGTGCTAGTGGGCTTTTCGAGCAGTACTTC. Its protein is CSASGLFEQYF.

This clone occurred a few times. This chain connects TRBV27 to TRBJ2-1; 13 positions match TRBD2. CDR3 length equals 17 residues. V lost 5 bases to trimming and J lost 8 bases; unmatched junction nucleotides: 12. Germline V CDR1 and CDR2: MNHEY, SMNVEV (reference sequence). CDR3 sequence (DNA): TGTGCCAGCAGTCTTGGCCTAAGACTAGCGGGAGGAGATGAGCAGTTCTTC. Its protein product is CASSLGLRLAGGDEQFF.

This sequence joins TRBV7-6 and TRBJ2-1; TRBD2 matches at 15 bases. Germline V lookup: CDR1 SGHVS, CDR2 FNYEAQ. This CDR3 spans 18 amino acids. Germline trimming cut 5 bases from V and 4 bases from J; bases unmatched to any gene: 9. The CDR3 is CASSAIGTSGRLYNEQFF. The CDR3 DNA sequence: TGTGCCAGCAGCGCGATTGGGACTAGCGGGAGGCTTTACAATGAGCAGTTCTTC.

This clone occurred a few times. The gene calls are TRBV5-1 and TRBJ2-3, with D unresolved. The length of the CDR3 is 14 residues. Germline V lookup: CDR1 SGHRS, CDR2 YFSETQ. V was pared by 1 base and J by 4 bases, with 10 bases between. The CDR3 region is CASSLSYAADTQYF. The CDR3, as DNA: TGCGCCAGCAGCTTGAGTTATGCTGCAGATACGCAGTATTTT.